In this sample, the clone carrying this T cell receptor beta chain turned up many times. Its target is not known. The source of the sample is a study of T cells after yellow fever vaccination. Whole-study findings and limits: Reappearance after the booster was observed for most primary-vaccination clones (96% CD4, almost 90% CD8).

J gave up 3 bases and V 5 bases, and 5 bases lay outside the gene matches. The CDR3 covers 15 residues. The 5'RACE template-switching step produced TCR cDNA and added a universal primer site and UMIs. TCRdb passed the 5' RACE reads through MiXCR, listing each CDR3 protein once. The sample holds about 340,000 distinct CDR3 sequences, approximately 3.9% seen once. The chain has TRBV12-3 or TRBV12-4 and TRBJ2-1, with 9 bases that match TRBD1. The sample in question was PBMCs, obtained 5 days after the yellow fever booster vaccination. This TCR was recovered from a man aged 18 to 30 who received the YFV17D yellow fever vaccine. The CDR3 DNA follows: TGTGCCAGCAGTATAGACAGGGGGTACTACAATGAGCAGTTCTTC. Protein sequence: CASSIDRGYYNEQFF.